This TCR beta chain was observed in a study of T cell responses to AZD1222 COVID-19 vaccine (dated by TCRdb to about 2021). For context, the study as a whole: AZD1222 recipients whose second dose came at about 4 weeks and those whose second dose came at about 12 weeks were combined into one group, since spike-specific TCR depth and breadth did not differ between the two schedules. TCR sequencing covered roughly 230 trial participants: about 210 given two doses of AZD1222 and 26 given two doses of MenACWY control vaccine. Enrollment into the trials was organized by age into subgroups of 18-55, 56-69 and 70-plus years, and those subgroups contained roughly 150, 30 and 60 TCR-sequenced participants, respectively. Points the paper makes about the study in general: Reportedly, close to half of the unique spike-specific TCRs recognized epitopes lying outside the regions that are mutated in the B.1.351 and B.1.1.7 variants. A significant rise in spike-specific TCR breadth and depth was observed after two AZD1222 doses relative to day 0 and relative to MenACWY recipients. Vaccine-associated CD4 TCRs spanned the whole spike protein, with dominant responses in regions 160-218 and 743-854. In the small 56-69-year group, the increase in depth fell short of significance, most likely because of low power. Participants were mostly white British and included more females than males, and it was suggested by the authors that clonal diversity may have been underestimated. No day 14 peak-response samples were available, so repertoires were characterized only after the peak T cell response. Conclusions about previously exposed vaccinees are limited, since just five or six AZD1222 recipients were seropositive for SARS-CoV-2 at baseline.

The CDR3 regions of human TCRbeta chains were analyzed by immunosequencing. The authors processed their data as follows. Repertoire TCRs were checked for matches against a reference library of SARS-CoV-2-specific TCRs that had been generated using the MIRA antigen-specificity platform. Breadth was defined as the fraction of unique TCRs that were SARS-CoV-2-associated. Depth was defined as the fraction of total T cells that were SARS-CoV-2-associated. Using the MIRA data, each spike-specific TCR was assigned both to the spike region to which the TCR was reactive and to a CD4 or CD8 class. Log10-transformed breadth and depth values were compared by one-way ANOVA with Sidak's multiple comparisons tests. Drawn from immuneACCESS, this table holds only the in-frame rearrangements with V and J called that TCRdb kept. Clones are partly lost; checked studies trace under half to an unresolved V gene and leave the rest unexplained. V and J calls and clone size come straight from that table; D and trimming were deduced from the DNA. The sample yields over 150,000 clones; about nine tenths were counted once. Roughly 2.9% of the sample is in the top ten clones.

The germline V gene gives CDR1 as KGHSH and CDR2 as LQKENI. V is shortened by 2 bases, J by 2 bases, and the region joining them spans 4 bases. From the cysteine through the phenylalanine, the CDR3 covers 13 amino acids. The kept DNA is CDR3 alone, 39 bases in frame from the first base. The intended sense of this specimen's time point label: baseline before first vaccination. Samples from vaccinated people were obtained from the UK trials COV001 and COV002, which included a single-blind randomized controlled phase 2/3 trial of AZD1222 (ChAdOx1 nCoV-19) in healthy adults. For TCRbeta chain sequencing, PBMC samples from trial participants were taken at day 0 and at day 28 after the second dose. The sample holds a few counts of this clone. The antigen this receptor binds is unknown. No quality values exist for individual bases; no much larger clone is one base distant. The same CDR3 can be traced to other DNA sequences in this sample.

The sequences come from peripheral blood, collected on day 0 of AZD1222 vaccination. The sequence links TRBV18 to TRBJ1-5; the D gene cannot be named for sure. The sequence came from an adult in good health. This receptor carries the CDR3 CASSPGGNQPQHF. The DNA reads as follows: TGTGCCAGCTCACCAGGGGGCAATCAGCCCCAGCATTTT. With all but the CDR3 taken from the reference TRBV18 and TRBJ1-5 genes, the full variable domain is: NAGVMQNPRHLVRRRGQEARLRCSPMKGHSHVYWYRQLPEEGLKFMVYLQKENIIDESGMPKERFSAEFPKEGPSILRIQQVVRGDSAAYFCASSPGGNQPQHFGDGTRLSIL.